Below, 14 T cell receptor beta chains from the same sample are listed, as sequenced in a study of blood T cell repertoires in COVID-19. Assay: immunoSEQ multiplex PCR; the TCRdb copy retains only in-frame clones and omits some. The top ten clones hold 4.5% to 7% of a sample with some 40,000 clones, more than 85% of them seen once. The material sequenced was peripheral blood. The receptors originated from a woman older than 75 with acute or convalescent COVID-19.

V is TRBV27 and J is TRBJ2-1, with D perhaps matching TRBD1 (6 bases). CDR3 length equals 13 residues. The germline V and J ends were trimmed by 2 bases and 7 bases, with 9 bases remaining between them. CDR1 MNHEY and CDR2 SMNVEV come from the germline V gene (reference sequence). The CDR3 nucleotides are TGTGCCAGCAGTTTAGACAGGCCGAATGAGCAGTTCTTC. Protein product: CASSLDRPNEQFF.

The chain recombines TRBV18 with TRBJ2-1; 10 nucleotides align to TRBD2. V shed 3 bases and J 5 bases; nucleotides not matched to a gene: 7. Germline V gene data show CDR1 as KGHSH and CDR2 as LQKENI. The CDR3 sequence is 16 residues long. The CDR3 spells CASSPIAGGPNNEQFF. CDR3 DNA sequence: TGTGCCAGCTCACCTATAGCGGGGGGTCCTAACAATGAGCAGTTCTTC.

CDR3 bases: TGTGCCAGCAGTCATAATTCTTCCCCCGGGACAGTTAATGAAAAACTGTTTTTT. Translation: CASSHNSSPGTVNEKLFF. The chain links TRBV6-6 to TRBJ1-4; TRBD1 aligns across 7 bases. Germline CDR1 is MNHNY and CDR2 is SVGAGI (reference sequence). The CDR3 runs to 18 residues. J was trimmed by 4 bases and V by 5 bases; bases with no gene match: 16.

The chain carries TRBV3-1 (or the pseudogene TRBV3-2) and TRBJ2-3, with 7 bases that match TRBD2. CDR1 LGHDT and CDR2 YNNKEL come from the germline V gene (reference sequence). The CDR3 totals 17 residues. Trimming removed 1 base from V and 0 bases from J; junction bases left unmatched: 7. This CDR3 is CASSQVGTTSSTDTQYF. The CDR3 DNA follows: TGTGCCAGCAGCCAAGTCGGGACTACTTCTAGCACAGATACGCAGTATTTT.

The V call is TRBV6-6, the J call TRBJ1-5, with no clear D. The germline V gene has CDR1 MNHNY and CDR2 SVGAGI (reference sequence). Between the trimmed V and J ends, which lost 4 bases and 2 bases, there was a span of 12 bases. The CDR3 covers 15 residues. CDR3 bases: TGTGCCAGCAGTTCCGGGAGCACTCGCAATCAGCCCCAGCATTTT. It yields the protein CASSSGSTRNQPQHF.

The chain has TRBV5-1 and TRBJ2-7; tentatively, D is TRBD1 (6 bases). The V end lost 1 base, the J end lost 3 bases, and 11 bases lay between the germline ends. The CDR3 length is 14 residues. The germline V gene has CDR1 SGHRS and CDR2 YFSETQ. The DNA of the CDR3 is TGCGCCAGCAGCTTGCGCAGGGGCCACTACGAGCAGTACTTC. Protein product: CASSLRRGHYEQYF.

This rearrangement joins TRBV5-8 to TRBJ2-3; the match to TRBD2 covers 8 bases. Germline V gene data show CDR1 as SGHTS and CDR2 as YDEGEE. With 2 bases clipped from V and 2 bases from J, the junction kept 7 bases outside the gene matches. The CDR3 sequence is 16 residues long. DNA of the CDR3: TGTGCCAGCAGCTTCAGGGCGGGGGGCCTCACAGATACGCAGTATTTT. Translation gives CASSFRAGGLTDTQYF.

The chain recombines TRBV5-6 with TRBJ2-5; 10 nucleotides match TRBD1. CDR3 size: 15 residues. Germline V CDR1 and CDR2: SGHDT, YYEEEE. The V segment lost 4 bases and the J segment 4 bases; nucleotides outside the gene matches: 7. The CDR3 sequence: CASSGGTGAGETQYF. CDR3 coding DNA: TGTGCCAGCAGCGGCGGGACAGGGGCAGGAGAGACCCAGTACTTC.

The chain uses TRBV6-1 and TRBJ1-2; tentative D call: TRBD1 (6 bases). Per germline, CDR1 MNHNS and CDR2 SASEGT. This CDR3 has 13 amino acids. V shed 1 base and J shed 8 bases, with 11 bases lying between them. The CDR3 is CASSEEGTRGYTF. The CDR3 DNA reads TGTGCCAGCAGTGAAGAAGGGACACGGGGCTACACCTTC.

The V call is TRBV2, the J call TRBJ2-1; TRBD2 matches 12 bases. CDR1 is SNHLY and CDR2 is FYNNEI in the germline V gene. This CDR3 contains 13 residues. Trimming at V came to 7 bases and at J to 9 bases, leaving 4 bases not matched to a gene. CDR3 protein: CASTSGGAGEQFF. The CDR3 region has the DNA TGTGCCAGCACTAGCGGGGGGGCCGGTGAGCAGTTCTTC.

The V call is TRBV7-3, the J call TRBJ2-7, with 7 bases that match TRBD2. This CDR3 spans 15 amino acids. Losses at the gene ends were 1 base for V and 2 bases for J; bases not matched to a gene: 5. CDR1 and CDR2 (germline): SGHTA, FQGTGA. The CDR3 nucleotides are TGTGCCAGCAGCTTAAGTGGCGGGGGTACCTACGAGCAGTACTTC. This gives the protein CASSLSGGGTYEQYF.

The J gene is TRBJ1-2, the V gene TRBV7-3, with no clear D. V lost 5 bases, J lost 4 bases, and 17 bases lay in between. Germline lookup yields CDR1 SGHTA and CDR2 FQGTGA. This CDR3 is 15 amino acids long. The CDR3 DNA follows: TGTGCCAGCAGCCCCGGAGGGATCTCAGGCTATGGCTACACCTTC. Its translation is CASSPGGISGYGYTF. Drawing the rest from reference TRBV7-3 and TRBJ1-2, the complete variable domain is GAGVSQTPSNKVTEKGKYVELRCDPISGHTALYWYRQSLGQGPEFLIYFQGTGAADDSGLPNDRFFAVRPEGSVSTLKIQRTERGDSAVYLCASSPGGISGYGYTFGSGTRLTVV.

The rearrangement joins TRBV6-5 to TRBJ2-7, with D perhaps TRBD1 (6 bases). This CDR3 is 12 amino acids long. Germline loops: CDR1 MNHEY, CDR2 SVGAGI. V was shortened by 7 bases and J by 6 bases, with 13 bases between the two germline ends. Written as DNA, the CDR3 is TGTGCCAGCACTCCCACAGGGCTCGAGCAGTACTTC. It encodes CASTPTGLEQYF.

CDR3 sequence: CSAPGERDSLPGVFF. In DNA form, the CDR3 reads TGCAGCGCTCCCGGGGAACGGGACAGCCTCCCTGGGGTGTTCTTC. The gene calls are TRBV29-1 and TRBJ2-1, with 7 bases lining up with TRBD1. V shed 7 bases and J 15 bases; nucleotides not matched to a gene: 24. The CDR3 has 15 residues. Germline loops: CDR1 SQVTM, CDR2 ANQGSEA.